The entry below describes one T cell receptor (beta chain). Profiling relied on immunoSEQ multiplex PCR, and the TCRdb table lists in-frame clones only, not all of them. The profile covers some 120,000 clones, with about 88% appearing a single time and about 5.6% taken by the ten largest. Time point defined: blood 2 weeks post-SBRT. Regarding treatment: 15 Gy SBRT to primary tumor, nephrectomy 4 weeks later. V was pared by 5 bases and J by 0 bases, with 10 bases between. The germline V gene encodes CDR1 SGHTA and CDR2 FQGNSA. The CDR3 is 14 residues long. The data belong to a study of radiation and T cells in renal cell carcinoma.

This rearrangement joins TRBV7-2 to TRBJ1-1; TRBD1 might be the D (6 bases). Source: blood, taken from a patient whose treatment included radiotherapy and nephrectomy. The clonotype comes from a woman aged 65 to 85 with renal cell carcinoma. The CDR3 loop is CASSKQGMNTEAFF. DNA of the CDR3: TGTGCCAGCAGCAAGCAGGGGATGAACACTGAAGCTTTCTTT.